The source of this T cell receptor (beta chain) is a study of blood T cell repertoires in COVID-19. CDR3 length equals 15 residues. Germline V gene sequence: CDR1 LNHDA, CDR2 SQIVND (reference sequence). V lost 3 bases, J lost 7 bases, and 5 bases stayed unmatched. The assay was immunoSEQ multiplex PCR, and TCRdb's table has in-frame clones only and misses some. The sample shows roughly 170,000 clones, more than 65% of them seen only once. A note on this clone: Other DNA sequences from this sample encode an identical CDR3 as well.

Sequencing input: peripheral blood. The chain has TRBV19 and TRBJ1-5, with 11 bases lining up with TRBD1. The TCR sequence derives from a woman aged 60-75 years with COVID-19, enrolled during active disease. The CDR3 bases are TGTGCCAGTAGTATTGGACAGGGGGCCGGGCAGCCCCAGCATTTT. It yields the protein CASSIGQGAGQPQHF.